What follows is one TCR beta chain and its context. The antigen it binds to is not known. No quality values exist for individual bases; no much larger clone is one base distant. The data were obtained in a study of OX40 agonist ivuxolimab in advanced cancers. For the wider study: Ivuxolimab, which targeted the costimulatory receptor OX40 (CD134), was an agonistic, fully human IgG2 monoclonal antibody. Intravenous ivuxolimab was administered to patients every 2 weeks at six dose levels: 0.01, 0.1, 0.3, 1.5, 3 and 10 mg/kg. Of the approximately 50 dose-escalation patients, hepatocellular carcinoma was present in 19, melanoma in around 15, renal cell carcinoma in 9 and head and neck cancer in 9. Prior anti-PD-1, anti-PD-L1 or anti-CTLA-4 therapy was permitted, and checkpoint inhibitors had been received by under 50% of dose-escalation patients. The monotherapy dose-escalation portion (N ≈ 52 patients) of the phase I ivuxolimab trial is reported in the paper. In the dose-escalation cohort, roughly 80% of patients were male, and the mean age was roughly 60 years, with a range of about 23 to 85. Partial responses occurred in three dose-escalation patients, of whom one had hepatocellular carcinoma and two had cutaneous melanoma. Peripheral TCRbeta sequencing was intended to test whether TCR sequence diversity was altered and clonal T-cell expansion was caused by ivuxolimab. Beyond this particular receptor, the publication reports: On average, CD8+ T cells showed more expanded clones than CD4+ T cells after ivuxolimab. At doses of 0.1 to 3.0 mg/kg, clonal expansion of both CD4+ and CD8+ T cells in blood was seen between baseline and week 6. In the 0.1-3.0 mg/kg groups, partial responders were among the patients with the lowest normalized peripheral clonal expansion, particularly in CD8+ T cells. Low levels of normalized T-cell clonal expansion were also shown by some nonresponding patients. Antigen specificity was not determined for the clonally expanded peripheral T cells.

Trimming takes 1 base from V and 4 bases from J, and the germline ends sit 13 bases apart. The CDR3 contains 16 residues, cysteine and phenylalanine counted. Of the read, only the CDR3 DNA is kept; its 48 bases are in frame from base 1. Per the germline V gene (reference sequence), MNHEY is the CDR1 and SMNVEV is the CDR2. Genomic DNA was extracted from sorted cells for sequencing of the TCRbeta CDR3 region. The immunoSEQ Assay was used for sequencing of TCRbeta CDR3 regions. TCRdb took over this immuneACCESS table, retaining in-frame rearrangements with V and J assigned. Such tables are incomplete; in checked studies, under half of the missing clones stem from an unresolved V gene, and the remainder is unexplained. The table for this sample lists about 70,000 clones; roughly 86% of them were counted only once. The ten top clones hold roughly 1.9% of the sample. The trial excluded patients who had a history of autoimmune disease or who were on systemic immunosuppression. In every dose cohort, peripheral blood was drawn for TCR sequencing at baseline, cycle 4 day 1, and cycle 7 day 1. Samples were obtained from an open-label, multicenter, first-in-human phase I dose-escalation trial of ivuxolimab. Adults with locally advanced or metastatic head and neck squamous cell, hepatocellular, melanoma or renal cell carcinoma were enrolled in the trial. CD4+ and CD8+ T cells were sorted separately from peripheral blood before TCR sequencing.

The sequence joins TRBV27 to TRBJ2-2; TRBD2 is perhaps the D gene, given 5 matching bases. The sample consisted of CD4+ or CD8+ T cells sorted from blood, taken in a trial of the OX40 agonist ivuxolimab. This TCR derives from an adult with an advanced solid tumor such as melanoma, head and neck, liver or kidney cancer. The sequenced DNA is TGTGCCAGCAGTTTATTTTCGATGGGGAGCACCGGGGAGCTGTTTTTT. This yields the protein CASSLFSMGSTGELFF.